Sequencing of this T cell receptor (beta chain) was carried out in a study of T cell changes during pregnancy in multiple sclerosis (dated by TCRdb to about 2019). With regard to the full study: Changes in the T cell repertoire over the course of pregnancy were examined in this study in women with multiple sclerosis.

A word on this clone: Its specific antigen is unknown. Qualities for individual bases were not recorded, and no much larger clone is one base off.

Library generation was performed with the immunoSEQ multiplex PCR assay. This immuneACCESS table, as held by TCRdb, lists in-frame sequences with V and J called but not all clones. Of the missing ones, under half trace to an unresolved V gene in checked studies; the others have no known cause. The sample includes 15,000 to 25,000 clones, with about 88% observed a single time. Around 7.7% of the sample is in the top ten clones. The receptor comes from a female donor in good health, enrolled as a control in a pregnancy study. The material sequenced was CD8+ T cells from peripheral blood mononuclear cells, taken in the second trimester of pregnancy.

The nucleotide sequence reads TGTGCCAGCTCACCATCCCACAGGGACTATGGCTACACCTTC. This codes for CASSPSHRDYGYTF. The receptor chain draws on TRBV18 and TRBJ1-2; the D gene is possibly TRBD1, with 6 bases matching. In the germline V gene, CDR1 corresponds to KGHSH and CDR2 to LQKENI. The cysteine opens and the phenylalanine closes a CDR3 of 14 amino acids. The retained sequence is limited to the CDR3, 42 bases, with the frame set at the first base. Cut back by 2 bases and 3 bases, the V and J ends lie 10 bases apart.